These 5 T cell receptor beta chains originate from one sample sequenced in a study of blood T cells in healthy people across ages. Then a second PCR, running about 7 to 11 cycles, was carried out with a sample-barcoded 5' primer and a J-beta primer mix. TCRdb re-called the 5' RACE reads through MiXCR, storing one row per CDR3 protein. The table has approximately 760,000 distinct CDR3 sequences, 20% to 25% seen once. The sample was also reused in another study, on T cells of mothers and their children.

Sequencing was carried out using blood. These receptor sequences come from a boy younger than 18 in good health.

V usage is TRBV2 and J usage is TRBJ2-1, with 12 bases that match TRBD2. Germline CDR1 and CDR2: SNHLY and FYNNEI. This CDR3 contains 14 residues. V lost 10 bases and J lost 7; bases outside the gene matches: 8. CDR3 protein: CANKLGTSGNEQFF. CDR3 in DNA: TGTGCCAACAAACTCGGGACTAGCGGGAATGAGCAGTTCTTC. The whole variable domain, filled in from reference TRBV2 and TRBJ2-1, reads EPEVTQTPSHQVTQMGQEVILRCVPISNHLYFYWYRQILGQKVEFLVSFYNNEISEKSEIFDDQFSVERPDGSNFTLKIRSTKLEDSAMYFCANKLGTSGNEQFFGPGTRLTVL.

The CDR3 loop is CASSVAVGNTEAFF. CDR3 in DNA: TGTGCCAGCAGCGTAGCTGTTGGGAACACTGAAGCTTTCTTT. J is TRBJ1-1 and V is TRBV9; D not certain. This CDR3 region has 14 residues. CDR1 and CDR2 (germline): SGDLS, YYNGEE. The ends were cut back, 0 bases at V and 1 base at J, with 7 bases in the middle.

This clonotype was observed a handful of times. This chain joins TRBV2 and TRBJ2-7, with 11 bases lining up with TRBD1. J gave up 3 bases and V 8 bases, and 6 bases lay outside the gene matches. The length of the CDR3 is 14 residues. CDR1 is SNHLY and CDR2 is FYNNEI in the germline V gene. CDR3 sequence: CASGRDRGIYEQYF. The CDR3 DNA is TGTGCCAGCGGACGGGACAGGGGGATCTACGAGCAGTACTTC.

This clonotype was observed a handful of times. CDR3 DNA: TGTGCCACCAGTGATTTCAGCGGGAAAAACACAGATACGCAGTATTTT. It translates to CATSDFSGKNTDTQYF. The genes are TRBV24-1 and TRBJ2-3; 7 nucleotides align to TRBD2. Per the germline V gene, CDR1 is KGHDR and CDR2 is SFDVKD. Trimming cost V 1 base and J 2 bases; bases outside gene matches: 5. The CDR3 is 16 amino acids.

The V call is TRBV28, the J call TRBJ2-5; D is unclear. The CDR3 sequence is 13 residues long. V dropped 6 bases and J dropped 4 bases, with 12 bases sitting between them. Germline V gene sequence: CDR1 MDHEN, CDR2 SYDVKM. The CDR3 DNA reads TGTGCCAGCAGGTCGTCAACACGAGAGACCCAGTACTTC. This codes for CASRSSTRETQYF.